The entry below gives a single T cell receptor (beta chain) sequence along with its context. Its antigen remains unknown. The data were obtained in a study of radiotherapy plus CTLA-4 blockade in lung cancer. Study in general: Among patients, about 20% showed objective responses, and about 31% had disease control.

Those with chemo-refractory metastatic non-small-cell lung cancer were treated with focal radiation combined with CTLA-4 blockade using ipilimumab. Method: immunoSEQ multiplex PCR; TCRdb's copy keeps in-frame clones and lacks some. The repertoire has 90,000 to 100,000 clones, 60% to 75% of them found once; the top ten carry roughly 2.8%. The study, taken as a whole, reports: Reported findings show early blood T cell clone dynamics, with interferon-beta, best predicted response. Radiotherapy with ipilimumab was followed by blood expansion of tumor-derived clones.

This sequence originates from a human donor with non-small cell lung cancer who had a partial response to radiotherapy plus ipilimumab. Some clones in this sample may be carry-over from other donors' samples. Sequences were derived from peripheral blood, sampled from a patient treated with radiotherapy plus ipilimumab.

The CDR3 reads CASRKLAGGLNEQFF. The CDR3 region has the DNA TGTGCCAGCAGAAAATTAGCGGGGGGGTTGAATGAGCAGTTCTTC. The chain links TRBV6-1 to TRBJ2-1; TRBD2 matches 11 bases. Trimming took 6 bases from V and 7 from J; bases not matched to a gene: 8. The CDR3 is made up of 15 amino acids. The germline V gene has CDR1 MNHNS and CDR2 SASEGT.